The rows below give T cell receptor beta chains drawn from one sample of a study of blood T cells in healthy people across ages. One entry per CDR3 protein results from TCRdb running MiXCR on the 5' RACE reads. The repertoire consists of 1.4 million to 1.5 million distinct CDR3 sequences, with 35% to 45% occurring once and the leading ten covering 6.5% to 10%. Material for sequencing was blood. All receptors come from a woman aged 18-29 years in good health. Each CDR3 is given with its conserved first and last residue. Each record gives: D gene, V gene, clone size, J gene, CDR3 protein, CDR3 DNA. D genes are given only for firm matches. The size of a clone is reported for some rows only, either as once, few or many, or as a class for expanded clones.

d_gene: .
v_gene: TRBV7-2
abundance: .
j_gene: TRBJ2-7
CDR3aa: CASSSTGRSYNEQYF
CDR3nt: TGTGCCAGCAGCTCAACAGGGAGGTCCTACAATGAGCAGTACTTC

d_gene: .
v_gene: TRBV20-1
abundance: many
j_gene: TRBJ2-3
CDR3aa: CSARGLTAADTQYF
CDR3nt: TGCAGTGCTAGAGGGTTGACAGCAGCAGATACGCAGTATTTT

d_gene: .
v_gene: TRBV28
abundance: .
j_gene: TRBJ2-4
CDR3aa: CASSLPPGHLDRQYF
CDR3nt: TGTGCCAGCAGTCTTCCTCCGGGACACCTTGACCGCCAGTACTTC

d_gene: .
v_gene: TRBV11-3
abundance: .
j_gene: TRBJ2-1
CDR3aa: CASSLGDFYYNEQFF
CDR3nt: TGTGCCAGCAGCTTAGGGGACTTTTACTACAATGAGCAGTTCTTC

d_gene: TRBD1
v_gene: TRBV6-1
abundance: .
j_gene: TRBJ1-4
CDR3aa: CASSGLDRGVNEKLFF
CDR3nt: TGTGCCAGCAGTGGCCTAGACAGGGGAGTTAATGAAAAACTGTTTTTT

d_gene: .
v_gene: TRBV29-1
abundance: few
j_gene: TRBJ2-3
CDR3aa: CSVLSGHRTDTQYF
CDR3nt: TGCAGCGTTCTCTCGGGACACCGCACAGATACGCAGTATTTT

d_gene: .
v_gene: TRBV12-3/TRBV12-4
abundance: few
j_gene: TRBJ2-5
CDR3aa: CASGGGGHKYF
CDR3nt: TGTGCCAGTGGAGGTGGAGGTCACAAGTACTTC

d_gene: .
v_gene: TRBV5-1
abundance: .
j_gene: TRBJ2-5
CDR3aa: CASSWGQGGQETQYF
CDR3nt: TGCGCCAGCAGCTGGGGTCAGGGAGGACAAGAGACCCAGTACTTC

d_gene: TRBD1
v_gene: TRBV7-2
abundance: few
j_gene: TRBJ1-6
CDR3aa: CASSLGQGGRSPLHF
CDR3nt: TGTGCCAGCAGCCTCGGACAGGGAGGGCGTTCACCCCTCCACTTT

d_gene: TRBD2
v_gene: TRBV7-9
abundance: .
j_gene: TRBJ2-7
CDR3aa: CASSLYGGGRRSEQYF
CDR3nt: TGTGCCAGCAGCTTATATGGCGGGGGACGGAGGTCCGAGCAGTACTTC

d_gene: .
v_gene: TRBV27
abundance: .
j_gene: TRBJ2-7
CDR3aa: CASSFPAGNYEQYF
CDR3nt: TGTGCCAGCAGTTTCCCCGCGGGTAACTACGAGCAGTACTTC

d_gene: TRBD2
v_gene: TRBV27
abundance: few
j_gene: TRBJ2-7
CDR3aa: CASSRGLAGGLSYEQYF
CDR3nt: TGTGCCAGCAGTAGGGGACTAGCGGGGGGACTCTCCTACGAGCAGTACTTC